A single sample is the source of the 28 T cell receptor beta chains below, sequenced in a study of cytomegalovirus exposure and HLA in healthy donors (dated by TCRdb to between 2016 and 2019). Library preparation employed the immunoSEQ multiplex PCR assay. For the multiplex PCR, a mixture combining 60 forward primers for TCR Vbeta segments and 13 reverse primers for TCR Jbeta segments was used. In its TCRdb copy, this immuneACCESS table keeps in-frame sequences only and misses some clones. Where compared with another copy, unresolved V genes explain less than half of these, and the others have no known cause. The sample table records approximately 73,000 clones; 60% to 70% of these occur just once. 5% to 6% of the sample is taken by the ten largest. Sequencing was performed on PBMCs. These receptors were taken from a man aged 25 to 45 in good health and CMV-seropositive.

This clone appeared once. The rearrangement links TRBV7-5 to TRBJ1-2. TRBV7-5 is a pseudogene segment. CDR3 length: 14 residues. CDR3 nucleotides: TGTGTCAGAAGCTTATGCGGCTGCGGCTATGGCTACACCTTC. Its protein product is CVRSLCGCGYGYTF.

The J gene is TRBJ2-7, the V gene TRBV29-1, with D perhaps TRBD2 (6 bases). This CDR3 is built from 12 residues. Germline values: CDR1 SQVTM, CDR2 ANQGSEA. V lost 6 bases and J lost 5, with 14 bases in between. DNA of the CDR3: TGCAGCGTCGGCCCGGGAGACGACGAGCAGTACTTC. Its protein is CSVGPGDDEQYF.

The chain uses TRBV9 and TRBJ1-2; unclear D gene. Trimming stripped 7 bases from V and 7 bases from J, with 14 bases between. There are 12 residues in the CDR3. The germline V gene encodes CDR1 SGDLS and CDR2 YYNGEE. CDR3 nucleotides: TGTGCCAGCGGGTCGGAGGGCGCTGGCTACACCTTC. Protein product: CASGSEGAGYTF.

This clone occurred a few times. The rearrangement links TRBV28 to TRBJ1-4, with D tentatively TRBD1 (6 bases). The CDR3 covers 16 residues. Germline assignment: CDR1 MDHEN and CDR2 SYDVKM. Trimming cost V 4 bases and J 6 bases, with 18 bases left between them. Written as DNA, the CDR3 is TGTGCCAGCAGTTGGAGTAGCGGGGGGCGGGATGAAAAACTGTTTTTT. It yields the protein CASSWSSGGRDEKLFF.

The rearrangement links TRBV6-4 to TRBJ2-3; TRBD2 agrees at 9 bases. CDR1 is MRHNA and CDR2 is SNTAGT in the germline V gene. The CDR3 consists of 16 residues. Trimming took 0 bases from V and 1 from J; bases not matched to a gene: 2. CDR3 bases: TGTGCCAGCAGTGACTCACCTAGCGGGGGCACAGATACGCAGTATTTT. Protein: CASSDSPSGGTDTQYF.

This chain connects TRBV7-6 to TRBJ2-3, with 12 bases lining up with TRBD2. Germline assignment: CDR1 SGHVS and CDR2 FNYEAQ. This CDR3 region has 17 residues. The J segment lost 1 base and the V segment lost 5 bases, leaving 7 bases of the junction unmatched. CDR3 in amino acids: CASSRQPSGRGTDTQYF. CDR3 DNA: TGTGCCAGCAGCCGCCAACCTAGCGGGAGGGGCACAGATACGCAGTATTTT.

The gene calls are TRBV10-1 and TRBJ2-3, with D unresolved. CDR3 length: 12 amino acids. CDR1 and CDR2 (germline): WNHNN, SYGVQD (reference sequence). V shed 6 bases and J shed 3 bases, with 7 bases lying between them. CDR3 in amino acids: CASRIQTDTQYF. CDR3 DNA sequence: TGCGCCAGCAGGATCCAGACAGATACGCAGTATTTT.

The V call is TRBV4-1, the J call TRBJ2-7; 8 bases align to TRBD2. This CDR3 comprises 15 residues. Germline V gives CDR1 MGHRA, CDR2 YSYEKL. V shed 2 bases and J 3 bases; nucleotides not matched to a gene: 6. The CDR3 loop reads CASSQIAGSLYEQYF. As DNA, the CDR3 is TGCGCCAGCAGCCAAATAGCGGGAAGCCTCTACGAGCAGTACTTC.

The chain couples TRBV4-2 to TRBJ2-7, with 9 bases identical to TRBD1. V gave up 4 bases and J gave up 7 bases; unmatched junction bases: 14. The CDR3 spans 16 residues. The germline V gene has CDR1 LGHNA and CDR2 YNFKEQ. The CDR3 spells CASSPLPGQGAGEQYF. The CDR3 DNA follows: TGTGCCAGCAGCCCCTTACCGGGACAGGGTGCGGGGGAGCAGTACTTC.

By share, this clone counts as medium-sized. The rearrangement uses TRBV4-2 and TRBJ2-3; 8 nucleotides match TRBD1. The CDR3 covers 16 residues. Germline V CDR1 and CDR2: LGHNA, YNFKEQ. The ends lost 2 bases at V and 1 base at J; junction bases unmatched: 5. CDR3 DNA sequence: TGTGCCAGCAGCCAAATCCAGGGACAGGGCACAGATACGCAGTATTTT. Translating gives CASSQIQGQGTDTQYF.

The gene calls are TRBV5-4 and TRBJ2-7, with 9 bases that match TRBD1. From germline, CDR1 is SGHNT and CDR2 YYREEE (reference sequence). V shed 7 bases, J shed 7 bases, and the junction held 9 bases outside the gene matches. The CDR3 contains 13 residues. The CDR3 is CASGWDREGEQYF. The CDR3 DNA follows: TGTGCCAGCGGTTGGGACAGGGAAGGGGAGCAGTACTTC. Variable domain in full (rest from reference TRBV5-4 and TRBJ2-7): ETGVTQSPTHLIKTRGQQVTLRCSSQSGHNTVSWYQQALGQGPQFIFQYYREEENGRGNFPPRFSGLQFPNYSSELNVNALELDDSALYLCASGWDREGEQYFGPGTRLTVT.

The table lists this clone with a few counts. This chain joins TRBV7-2 and TRBJ2-5; TRBD2 matches 8 bases. Looked up from germline, CDR1 is SGHTA and CDR2 is FQGNSA. Losses at the gene ends were 2 bases for V and 4 bases for J; bases not matched to a gene: 15. The CDR3 spans 18 residues. The CDR3 loop reads CASSLWIASGLLGETQYF. CDR3 bases: TGTGCCAGCAGCTTATGGATAGCTAGCGGGTTACTAGGAGAGACCCAGTACTTC. Supplemented by reference TRBV7-2 and TRBJ2-5, the full variable domain reads GAGVSQSPSNKVTEKGKDVELRCDPISGHTALYWYRQSLGQGLEFLIYFQGNSAPDKSGLPSDRFSAERTGGSVSTLTIQRTQQEDSAVYLCASSLWIASGLLGETQYFGPGTRLLVL.

The chain joins TRBV5-4 to TRBJ2-1; TRBD2 matches at 7 bases. V gave up 2 bases and J gave up 4 bases; unmatched junction bases: 3. The CDR3 length is 14 residues. Per germline, CDR1 SGHNT and CDR2 YYREEE (reference sequence). CDR3 DNA sequence: TGTGCCAGCAGCTTTAGCGGGTCATACAATGAGCAGTTCTTC. Residues: CASSFSGSYNEQFF.

The gene calls are TRBV20-1 and TRBJ1-3; D is uncertain. Germline V gives CDR1 DFQATT, CDR2 SNEGSKA (reference sequence). Trimming removed 6 bases at V and 6 bases at J, with 9 bases between. The CDR3 loop spans 11 amino acids. The CDR3 sequence is CSASQENTIYF. As DNA, the CDR3 is TGCAGTGCGAGCCAGGAAAACACCATATATTTT.

The CDR3 loop is CASREGLAGTGTQYF. The DNA of the CDR3 is TGTGCCAGCAGAGAGGGGCTAGCGGGTACCGGGACCCAGTACTTC. The chain recombines TRBV25-1 with TRBJ2-5; TRBD2 agrees at 8 bases. There are 15 residues in the CDR3. Germline lookup yields CDR1 MGHDK and CDR2 SYGVNS. The J segment lost 7 bases and the V segment lost 6 bases, leaving 13 bases of the junction unmatched.

CDR3 loop: CASSQVGTLSNGYTF. The CDR3 coding sequence is TGTGCCAGCAGCCAAGTAGGGACACTCTCTAATGGCTACACCTTC. The rearrangement joins TRBV14 to TRBJ1-2, with TRBD1 as a possible D gene (6 bases). From germline, CDR1 is SGHDN and CDR2 FVKESK. V was pared by 1 base and J by 6 bases, with 15 bases between. CDR3 length: 15 amino acids.

This chain links TRBV4-2 with TRBJ2-3; weak D call: TRBD1 (5 bases). Germline V gene sequence: CDR1 LGHNA, CDR2 YNFKEQ. V was shortened by 0 bases and J by 7 bases, with 14 bases between the two germline ends. The CDR3 extends over 15 amino acids. CDR3 nucleotides: TGTGCCAGCAGCCAAGAGTTTCAGGGTGGGAATACGCAGTATTTT. Translated: CASSQEFQGGNTQYF.

V usage is TRBV7-6 and J usage is TRBJ2-7; the match to TRBD2 covers 12 bases. This CDR3 contains 15 residues. The V gene end was trimmed by 5 bases and the J gene end by 3 bases; junction bases not matched to a gene: 5. Germline assignment: CDR1 SGHVS and CDR2 FNYEAQ. DNA for the CDR3: TGTGCCAGCAGCCAGAGACTAGCGGGGGACTACGAGCAGTACTTC. It is translated as CASSQRLAGDYEQYF.

The V call is TRBV11-1, the J call TRBJ2-3; possibly TRBD2 for D (5 bases). CDR3 length equals 15 residues. Germline loops: CDR1 SGHAT, CDR2 FQDESV (reference sequence). V lost 5 bases and J 2 bases, leaving 14 bases between the germline ends. This chain's CDR3 is CASSERRSLTDTQYF. The CDR3 nucleotides are TGTGCCAGCAGCGAGCGGCGGAGCCTCACAGATACGCAGTATTTT.

The V and J genes are TRBV5-1 and TRBJ2-5; D is perhaps TRBD1 (6 bases). The CDR3 has 15 amino acids. Germline CDR1 SGHRS, CDR2 YFSETQ. Trimming shortened V by 0 bases and J by 5 bases, and 14 bases separated the two germline ends. CDR3 sequence (DNA): TGCGCCAGCAGCTTGGCCTTTAGTCAGGGGGAGACCCAGTACTTC. Translating it yields CASSLAFSQGETQYF. Looking up the rest from reference TRBV5-1 and TRBJ2-5 gives the full variable domain: KAGVTQTPRYLIKTRGQQVTLSCSPISGHRSVSWYQQTPGQGLQFLFEYFSETQRNKGNFPGRFSGRQFSNSRSEMNVSTLELGDSALYLCASSLAFSQGETQYFGPGTRLLVL.

The J gene is TRBJ2-3, the V gene TRBV5-3, with a possible D match to TRBD2 (5 bases). TRBV5-3 is labeled an ORF, and its function is uncertain. V was clipped by 10 bases and J by 8 bases, with 14 bases between them. The CDR3 is made up of 11 amino acids. The CDR3 coding sequence is TGTGCCTCCACCATGGGGAGTACGCAGTATTTT. Translated: CASTMGSTQYF.

The rearrangement uses TRBV5-1 and TRBJ2-2; 10 bases line up with TRBD1. After removal of 0 bases from V and 7 bases from J, the junction contained 6 bases not matched to a gene. The CDR3 totals 16 residues. Germline CDR1 reads SGHRS; CDR2 reads YFSETQ. CDR3 DNA sequence: TGCGCCAGCAGCTTGGGGGACAGGGGAAGGAGCGGGGAGCTGTTTTTT. It yields the protein CASSLGDRGRSGELFF. The full variable domain, in which reference TRBV5-1 and TRBJ2-2 provide the parts outside the CDR3, is KAGVTQTPRYLIKTRGQQVTLSCSPISGHRSVSWYQQTPGQGLQFLFEYFSETQRNKGNFPGRFSGRQFSNSRSEMNVSTLELGDSALYLCASSLGDRGRSGELFFGEGSRLTVL.

The chain uses TRBV9 and TRBJ1-1; 9 nucleotides match TRBD1. The length of the CDR3 is 19 residues. The germline V gene has CDR1 SGDLS and CDR2 YYNGEE. The V gene end was trimmed by 0 bases and the J gene end by 0 bases; junction bases not matched to a gene: 12. The CDR3 is CASSVEFGDREKMNTEAFF. CDR3 DNA: TGTGCCAGCAGCGTAGAATTTGGGGACAGGGAAAAAATGAACACTGAAGCTTTCTTT.

The chain is built from TRBV18 and TRBJ2-7; D not certain. The V end lost 2 bases, the J end lost 6 bases, and 17 bases lay between the germline ends. From germline, CDR1 is KGHSH and CDR2 LQKENI. The CDR3 is 15 residues long. CDR3 nucleotide sequence: TGTGCCAGCTCACCAAATGGTGCAATTATGAGCGAGCAGTACTTC. The encoded protein is CASSPNGAIMSEQYF. The entire variable domain, with the rest obtained from reference TRBV18 and TRBJ2-7, is as follows: NAGVMQNPRHLVRRRGQEARLRCSPMKGHSHVYWYRQLPEEGLKFMVYLQKENIIDESGMPKERFSAEFPKEGPSILRIQQVVRGDSAAYFCASSPNGAIMSEQYFGPGTRLTVT.

The gene calls are TRBV30 and TRBJ2-2; 7 nucleotides agree with TRBD2. The CDR3 loop spans 13 amino acids. Per germline, CDR1 GTSNPN and CDR2 SVGIG (reference sequence). V trimming: 3 bases; J trimming: 6 bases; junction bases outside the gene matches: 4. The CDR3 loop reads CAWRWLAAGELFF. The CDR3 region has the DNA TGTGCCTGGAGGTGGCTAGCGGCCGGGGAGCTGTTTTTT. The variable domain in full, with the rest retrieved from reference TRBV30 and TRBJ2-2, is SQTIHQWPATLVQPVGSPLSLECTVEGTSNPNLYWYRQAAGRGLQLLFYSVGIGQISSEVPQNLSASRPQDRQFILSSKKLLLSDSGFYLCAWRWLAAGELFFGEGSRLTVL.

The chain uses TRBV2 and TRBJ1-6; 8 bases fit TRBD1. The germline gives CDR1 SNHLY, CDR2 FYNNEI. Trimming took 3 bases from V and 7 from J; bases not matched to a gene: 5. There are 15 residues in the CDR3. CDR3 nucleotides: TGTGCCAGCAGTGAGGACAGGGCTGAGAATTCACCCCTCCACTTT. Translating it yields CASSEDRAENSPLHF.

This clone was picked up a small number of times. V gene TRBV7-9 combines with J gene TRBJ2-2; possible D gene TRBD2, 7 bases. V was clipped by 7 bases and J by 6 bases, with 15 bases between them. There are 14 residues in the CDR3. Germline-derived CDR1 and CDR2 are SEHNR and FQNEAQ (reference sequence). The CDR3 DNA is TGTGCCAGCAAAGAGGGGGGGAGTGCCGGGGAGCTGTTTTTT. Protein product: CASKEGGSAGELFF. The full variable domain, in which reference TRBV7-9 and TRBJ2-2 provide the parts outside the CDR3, is DTGVSQNPRHKITKRGQNVTFRCDPISEHNRLYWYRQTLGQGPEFLTYFQNEAQLEKSRLLSDRFSAERPKGSFSTLEIQRTEQGDSAMYLCASKEGGSAGELFFGEGSRLTVL.

The chain links TRBV2 to TRBJ2-5, with 8 bases lining up with TRBD2. Trimming cost V 8 bases and J 4 bases; bases outside gene matches: 6. Germline V gene data show CDR1 as SNHLY and CDR2 as FYNNEI. The CDR3 is made up of 13 amino acids. The CDR3 DNA reads TGTGCCAGCCTCACCGGGACTAGAGAGACCCAGTACTTC. This translates into CASLTGTRETQYF. The whole variable domain, filled in from reference TRBV2 and TRBJ2-5, reads EPEVTQTPSHQVTQMGQEVILRCVPISNHLYFYWYRQILGQKVEFLVSFYNNEISEKSEIFDDQFSVERPDGSNFTLKIRSTKLEDSAMYFCASLTGTRETQYFGPGTRLLVL.